One TCR beta chain is described in this entry. The antigen it binds to is not known. No base qualities exist here, and no much larger clone lies one base off it. The donors were healthy, HIV-negative adults with no recently reported acute infections or vaccinations. Every donor was a Caucasian adult living in Nashville, Tennessee, USA. CD8 memory samples consisted of magnetically selected CD45RO+ cells combined with CCR7-negative CD45RA+ effector memory (TemRA) cells. Blood was collected by leukapheresis, and PBMCs were isolated by Ficoll-Histopaque density gradient centrifugation and then cryopreserved in liquid nitrogen vapor phase. Analytical flow cytometry was used to check the purity and quantity of every magnetically sorted T cell population. Each sorted fraction had its genomic DNA isolated and then quantified by UV absorbance on a Nanodrop 2000c. The sample is drawn from a study of shared clonotypes between healthy human individuals (dated by TCRdb to 2020 to 2022). Broadly, across the study: Two women and a few men aged 18 to 49 years were included in the cohort. Per donor, three plates each were used for CD4 naive and CD4 memory, two for CD8 naive, and one for CD8 memory. Different laboratories and diverse techniques were used to prepare libraries and sequence TCR repertoires, to increase sequencing depth and limit assay-specific biases. Each donor's leukapheresis produced roughly between roughly 0.85 and 9 billion PBMCs. Blood TCR repertoires of about five healthy adults were deeply sequenced to estimate repertoire size and the extent of clonotype sharing between individuals.

Using the deep immunoSEQ assay, TCR CDR3 regions were amplified from genomic DNA by multiplex PCR. For each cell subset, the extracted genomic DNA was distributed evenly across all wells of several immunoSEQ 96-well plates, and each plate served as one replicate. For sorted subsets, around 200 ng genomic DNA, equal to tens of thousands of T cell genomes, was loaded into each replicate PCR. Purified libraries were measured with a Qubit 3.0 fluorometer, size-checked on a Bioanalyzer 2100, and measured again with the KAPA Library Quantification kit. A separate single-read 150-cycle Illumina NextSeq 550 flow cell was used to sequence each immunoSEQ 96-well plate. As for how the authors treated the data: The immunoSEQ output contained only junctional sequences without quality scores, so filtering could not match that applied to full-length reads. Sequences were annotated with PyIR, a Python wrapper for IgBLAST v1.9, and V/J genes and CDR3 were assigned using IMGT germline references. Any read was removed if the V/J assignment was weak (E-value above 1e-6), the CDR3 was missing, or the read contained stop codons, out-of-frame junctions, or ambiguous translated residues. A V3J clonotype was defined by an identical inferred V gene, J gene, and CDR3 amino acid sequence. Percentage overlap between repertoires was calculated by dividing the number of shared unique clonotypes by the size of the smaller repertoire. RTK rarefaction, the Chao1 estimator, and Recon v2.1 estimates of unobserved clonotypes were used to assess repertoire richness. Generation probabilities were computed with OLGA for all TCRbeta clonotypes obtained by the gDNA method from a handful of donors. The source is immuneACCESS, and TCRdb retained only in-frame sequences with V and J called. Part of the clones is not carried over; for the studies checked, unresolved V genes explain less than half of this, and the remainder is unexplained. V and J calls and clone size come straight from that table; D and trimming were deduced from the DNA. Within this sample are fewer than 850,000 clones, with 90% of them counted one time only. The top ten constitute 30% to 40% of the sample.

Measured from the cysteine to the phenylalanine, the CDR3 is 14 residues long. Only the CDR3 DNA stays, 42 bases, in frame from base 1. CDR1 MNHNS and CDR2 SASEGT were looked up in the germline V gene. V gives up 2 bases and J gives up 0 bases, and the segment between their germline ends measures 8 bases. The full study reports these points: Rarefaction of sorted-subset datasets indicated incomplete sequencing despite the large sequencing depth. Because the study included a small number of donors, the genetic and exposure-history diversity represented was limited. Sampling was restricted to blood, and TCR repertoires in tissue are likely to differ from TCR repertoires in blood. Across several donors, 4.5% to 6.5% of naive CD4, approximately 3.6% of naive CD8, approximately 2.5% of memory CD4, and roughly 0.4% of memory CD8 clonotypes were shared. Larger estimated clonotype richness was generally found for naive subsets than for memory subsets. Based on pairwise subsampling, the degree of clonotype sharing among donors was expected to be affected by sequencing depth. Compared with non-shared clonotypes, the clonotypes found in all four sorted-subset donors had higher generation probabilities.

The sample was memory CD8+ T cells from PBMCs. The sample's cell subset or site label, decoded: CD45RO+ cells pooled with CCR7-negative TemRA cells. The sequence links TRBV6-1 to TRBJ2-7; the D gene cannot be named for sure. The origin of this receptor is a man aged 18 to 29 in good health. Some clones in this sample may be carry-over from other donors' samples. At the DNA level, the sequence is TGTGCCAGCAGTGAATTTGGAGCCTCCTACGAGCAGTACTTC. It translates as CASSEFGASYEQYF.